One sample yielded the 13 T cell receptor beta chains listed below, sequenced in a study of blood T cell repertoires in COVID-19. Generated by immunoSEQ multiplex PCR, the TCRdb table keeps only in-frame clones and is missing some. In the table there are approximately 79,000 clones, roughly 80% of which are singletons. The sequenced material came from peripheral blood. The origin of the receptors is a middle-aged man with COVID-19, enrolled during active disease.

V gene TRBV5-1 combines with J gene TRBJ2-7, with 7 bases identical to TRBD2. This CDR3 is built from 15 residues. CDR1 SGHRS and CDR2 YFSETQ come from the germline V gene. After removal of 4 bases from V and 2 bases from J, the junction contained 9 bases not matched to a gene. This CDR3 is CASSPSGTNTYEQYF. The CDR3, as DNA: TGCGCCAGCAGCCCCTCCGGGACTAACACCTACGAGCAGTACTTC.

The chain links TRBV5-1 to TRBJ2-2; D is ambiguous. This CDR3 has 16 residues. Trimming left V 4 bases short and J 0 bases short, with 13 bases between. The V gene's germline CDR1 is SGHRS and CDR2 YFSETQ. The CDR3 nucleotides are TGCGCCAGCAGCACTTCTGTGAGCGCGAACACCGGGGAGCTGTTTTTT. It is translated as CASSTSVSANTGELFF. The full variable domain, in which reference TRBV5-1 and TRBJ2-2 provide the parts outside the CDR3, is KAGVTQTPRYLIKTRGQQVTLSCSPISGHRSVSWYQQTPGQGLQFLFEYFSETQRNKGNFPGRFSGRQFSNSRSEMNVSTLELGDSALYLCASSTSVSANTGELFFGEGSRLTVL.

This clone was counted once. This chain uses TRBV7-2 with TRBJ2-2; tentative D call: TRBD2 (6 bases). Germline V gene sequence: CDR1 SGHTA, CDR2 FQGNSA. Trimming shortened V by 3 bases and J by 4 bases, and 15 bases separated the two germline ends. This CDR3 is built from 16 residues. The CDR3 loop is CASSLFRDLGTGELFF. The CDR3 DNA is TGTGCCAGCAGCTTGTTTAGGGACTTGGGCACCGGGGAGCTGTTTTTT.

The J gene is TRBJ1-4, the V gene TRBV19; 10 bases fit TRBD1. Germline CDR1 is LNHDA and CDR2 is SQIVND (reference sequence). The CDR3 contains 16 residues. The V segment lost 8 bases and the J segment 0 bases; nucleotides outside the gene matches: 6. The CDR3 here is CASSDRGTATNEKLFF. CDR3 bases: TGTGCCAGTTCGGACAGGGGGACCGCAACTAATGAAAAACTGTTTTTT.

The chain carries TRBV27 and TRBJ2-1, with 7 bases that match TRBD2. CDR1 is MNHEY and CDR2 is SMNVEV in the germline V gene (reference sequence). J gave up 4 bases and V 3 bases, and 3 bases lay outside the gene matches. This CDR3 is built from 14 residues. Here the CDR3 reads CASSFLGGYNEQFF. In nucleotides, the CDR3 is TGTGCCAGCAGTTTTCTGGGAGGGTACAATGAGCAGTTCTTC.

The V call is TRBV6-5, the J call TRBJ1-6, with 7 nucleotides matching TRBD1. The CDR3 contains 14 residues. V was pared by 8 bases and J by 3 bases, with 4 bases of the junction left unmatched. CDR1 and CDR2 (germline): MNHEY, SVGAGI. CDR3 residues: CASAQGSYNSPLHF. The CDR3 region has the DNA TGTGCCAGCGCACAGGGGAGCTATAATTCACCCCTCCACTTT.

The J gene is TRBJ2-3, the V gene TRBV2, with 7 positions matching TRBD2. The CDR3 is made up of 15 amino acids. The V and J ends lost 4 bases and 4 bases, in that order; junction bases with no gene match: 8. Germline CDR1 SNHLY, CDR2 FYNNEI. The CDR3 region has the DNA TGTGCCAGCAGTGGAGCGACTAGCTTTTCAGATACGCAGTATTTT. It codes for CASSGATSFSDTQYF.

The rearrangement joins TRBV7-9 to TRBJ2-1, with a weak D call TRBD1 (6 bases). With 3 bases removed from V and 0 bases from J, the gap between germline ends came to 12 bases. The germline CDR1 and CDR2 sequences are SEHNR and FQNEAQ (reference sequence). CDR3 length: 16 residues. The CDR3 DNA reads TGTGCCAGCAGCTTGGACAGACCGAGCTCCTACAATGAGCAGTTCTTC. Its translation is CASSLDRPSSYNEQFF.

The V gene is TRBV6-5, the J gene TRBJ2-4, with D maybe TRBD2 (7 bases). V was pared by 0 bases and J by 1 base, with 10 bases between. CDR1 is MNHEY, CDR2 SVGAGI, per germline. The CDR3 has 16 amino acids. CDR3 protein: CASSYSRGAAKNIQYF. CDR3 DNA sequence: TGTGCCAGCAGTTACTCTCGGGGGGCGGCCAAAAACATTCAGTACTTC.

This clone was counted only a few times. The V and J genes are TRBV12-3 or TRBV12-4 and TRBJ2-7; 7 bases map to TRBD1. After removal of 5 bases from V and 6 bases from J, the junction contained 7 bases not matched to a gene. This CDR3 contains 13 residues. CDR3 DNA: TGTGCCAGCAGTACCACGACAGGGCTCGAGCAGTACTTC. This encodes CASSTTTGLEQYF.

The rearrangement uses TRBV3-1 (or the pseudogene TRBV3-2) and TRBJ2-3, with 9 positions matching TRBD2. The V gene end was trimmed by 6 bases and the J gene end by 5 bases; junction bases not matched to a gene: 6. The CDR3 loop spans 14 amino acids. CDR1 and CDR2 (germline): LGHDT, YNNKEL (reference sequence). This chain's CDR3 is CASRASGNRDTQYF. In nucleotides, the CDR3 is TGTGCCAGCAGGGCTAGCGGGAATAGAGATACGCAGTATTTT.

This chain links TRBV27 with TRBJ1-2; TRBD1 might be the D (6 bases). Trimming left V 3 bases short and J 8 bases short, with 10 bases between. The CDR3 runs to 12 residues. The germline gives CDR1 MNHEY, CDR2 SMNVEV (reference sequence). CDR3 in amino acids: CASSFRGGGYTF. CDR3 DNA sequence: TGTGCCAGCAGTTTCAGGGGCGGAGGCTACACCTTC.

The chain is built from TRBV5-3 and TRBJ1-5, with D unclear. TRBV5-3 is an ORF, and what it does is uncertain. The length of the CDR3 is 14 residues. Deletions cut 1 base from V and 6 bases from J, with 11 bases between. CDR3 region: CARSLFAGRQPQHF. The CDR3 DNA follows: TGTGCCAGAAGCTTGTTCGCGGGCCGTCAGCCCCAGCATTTT.